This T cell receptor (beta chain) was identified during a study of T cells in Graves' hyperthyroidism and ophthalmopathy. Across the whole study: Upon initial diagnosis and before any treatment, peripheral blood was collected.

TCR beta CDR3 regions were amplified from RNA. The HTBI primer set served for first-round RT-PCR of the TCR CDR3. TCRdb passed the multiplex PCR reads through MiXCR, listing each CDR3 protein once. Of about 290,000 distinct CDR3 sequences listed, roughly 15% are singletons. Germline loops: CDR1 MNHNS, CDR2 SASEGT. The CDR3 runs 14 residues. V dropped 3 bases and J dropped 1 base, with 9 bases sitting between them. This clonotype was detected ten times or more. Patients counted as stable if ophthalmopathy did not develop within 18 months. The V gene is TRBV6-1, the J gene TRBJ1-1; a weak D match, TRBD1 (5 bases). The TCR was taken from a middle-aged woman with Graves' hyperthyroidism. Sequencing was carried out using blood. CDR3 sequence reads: CASSEAGPNTEAFF. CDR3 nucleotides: TGTGCCAGCAGTGAGGCGGGGCCGAACACTGAAGCTTTCTTT.